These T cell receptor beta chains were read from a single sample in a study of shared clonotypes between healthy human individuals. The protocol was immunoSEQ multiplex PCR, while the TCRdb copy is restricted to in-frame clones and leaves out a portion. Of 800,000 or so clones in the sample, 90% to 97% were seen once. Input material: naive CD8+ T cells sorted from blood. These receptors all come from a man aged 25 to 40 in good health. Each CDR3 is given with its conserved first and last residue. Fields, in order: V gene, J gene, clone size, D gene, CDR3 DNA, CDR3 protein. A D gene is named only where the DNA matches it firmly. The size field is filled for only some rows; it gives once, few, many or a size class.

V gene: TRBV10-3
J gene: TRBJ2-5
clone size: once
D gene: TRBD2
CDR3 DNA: TGTGCCATCAGTGACCCCGGGAGGGAAGAGACCCAGTACTTC
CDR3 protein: CAISDPGREETQYF

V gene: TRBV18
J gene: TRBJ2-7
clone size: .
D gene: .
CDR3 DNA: TGTGCCAGCTCACCACCGAACAGTCAGGACGAGCAGTACTTC
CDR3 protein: CASSPPNSQDEQYF

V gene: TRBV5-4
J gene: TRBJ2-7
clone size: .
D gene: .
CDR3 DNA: TGTGCCAGCAGCTTGGATGGGACAACACTATTC
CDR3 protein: CASSLDGTTLF

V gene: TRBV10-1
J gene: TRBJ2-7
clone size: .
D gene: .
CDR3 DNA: TGCGCCAGCATTTTGTGGGCGGACTCCTACGAGCAGTACTTC
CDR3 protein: CASILWADSYEQYF

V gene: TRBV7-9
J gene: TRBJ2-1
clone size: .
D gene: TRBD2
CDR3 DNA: TGTGCCAGCAGGTCCTTAACTAGCGGGAGCGGGGAGCAGTTCTTC
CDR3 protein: CASRSLTSGSGEQFF

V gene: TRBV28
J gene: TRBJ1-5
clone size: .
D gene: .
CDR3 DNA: TGTGCCAGCGCCAACAGGGAATCCTATCAGCCCCAGCATTTT
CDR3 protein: CASANRESYQPQHF

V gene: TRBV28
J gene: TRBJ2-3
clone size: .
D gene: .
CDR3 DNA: TGTGCCAGCAGTTTTGTAGAGAAGGCGGAACAAGATACGCAGTATTTT
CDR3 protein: CASSFVEKAEQDTQYF

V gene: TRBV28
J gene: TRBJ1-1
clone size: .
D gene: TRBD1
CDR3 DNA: TGTGCCAGCACCGCAAGGGACAGCTTCCTTGAAGCTTTCTTT
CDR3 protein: CASTARDSFLEAFF

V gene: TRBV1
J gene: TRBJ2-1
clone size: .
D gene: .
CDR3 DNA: TGCACCAGCAGCCAAGACCTTTCGAAAACCTCCTACAATGAGCAGTTCTTC
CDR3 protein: CTSSQDLSKTSYNEQFF

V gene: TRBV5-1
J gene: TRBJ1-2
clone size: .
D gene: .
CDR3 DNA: TGCGCCAGCAACCCCCTACCGGGGATTAACTATGGCTACACCTTC
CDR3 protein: CASNPLPGINYGYTF

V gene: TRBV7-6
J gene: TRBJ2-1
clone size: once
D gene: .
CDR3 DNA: TGTGCCAGCAGCTTACCCGGGATGGGGGGCAATGAGCAGTTCTTC
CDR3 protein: CASSLPGMGGNEQFF

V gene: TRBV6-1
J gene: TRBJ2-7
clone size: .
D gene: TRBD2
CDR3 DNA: TGTGCCAGCAGTGAAAGGGCGGGAGAGCCCTCCTACGAGCAGTACTTC
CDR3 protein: CASSERAGEPSYEQYF

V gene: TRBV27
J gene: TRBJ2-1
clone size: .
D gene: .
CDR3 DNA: TGTGCCAGCAGTTCTTTAGCGAATGGTTACAATGAGCAGTTCTTC
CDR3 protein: CASSSLANGYNEQFF

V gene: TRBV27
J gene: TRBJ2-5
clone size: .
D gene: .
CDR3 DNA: TGTGCCAGCAGTTTATCAGGGGGGGAGACCCAGTACTTC
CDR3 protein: CASSLSGGETQYF

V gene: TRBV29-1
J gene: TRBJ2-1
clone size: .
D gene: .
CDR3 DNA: TGCAGCGTTGAAGATACCGAGAGCTCCTACAATGAGCAGTTCTTC
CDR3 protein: CSVEDTESSYNEQFF

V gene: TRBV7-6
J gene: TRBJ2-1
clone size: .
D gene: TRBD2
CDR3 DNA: TGTGCCAGCAGCTCCGAGCGGGGTAATGAGCAGTTCTTC
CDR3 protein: CASSSERGNEQFF

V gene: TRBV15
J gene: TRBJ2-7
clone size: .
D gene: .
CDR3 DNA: TGTGCCACCAGCAGTGCGCTCGAGCAGTACTTC
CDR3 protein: CATSSALEQYF

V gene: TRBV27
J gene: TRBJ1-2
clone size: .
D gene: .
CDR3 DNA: TGTGCCAGCAGTAACGGGGCGAACTATGGCTACACCTTC
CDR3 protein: CASSNGANYGYTF

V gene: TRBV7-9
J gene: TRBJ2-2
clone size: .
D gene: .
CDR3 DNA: TGTGCCAGCAGCTTAGGCAGGGACCACGGGGAGCTGTTTTTT
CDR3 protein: CASSLGRDHGELFF

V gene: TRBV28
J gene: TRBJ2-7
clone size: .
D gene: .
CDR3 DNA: TGTGCCAGCAGTGCATCCAGGGTTGGGGGATACGAGCAGTACTTC
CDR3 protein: CASSASRVGGYEQYF

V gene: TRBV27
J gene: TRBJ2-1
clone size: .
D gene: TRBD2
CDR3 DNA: TGTGCCAGCAGTCTAGGGACTAAACCGTACAATGAGCAGTTCTTC
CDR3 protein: CASSLGTKPYNEQFF

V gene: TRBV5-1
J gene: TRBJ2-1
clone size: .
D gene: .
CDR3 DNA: TGCGCCAGCAGCTTGGGAACAGGGCCTAATGAGCAGTTCTTC
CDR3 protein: CASSLGTGPNEQFF

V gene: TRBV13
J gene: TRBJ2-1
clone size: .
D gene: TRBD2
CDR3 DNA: TGTGCCAGCAGCGAGACGGGACTAGGCGTGAATGAGCAGTTCTTC
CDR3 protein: CASSETGLGVNEQFF

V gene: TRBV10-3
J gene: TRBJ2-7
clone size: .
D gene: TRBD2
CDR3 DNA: TGTGCCATCAGCGGACTAGCGGGATTGGGCGAGCAGTACTTC
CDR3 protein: CAISGLAGLGEQYF

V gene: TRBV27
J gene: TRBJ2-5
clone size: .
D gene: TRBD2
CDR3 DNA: TGTGCCAGCAGGGGACTAGCGGTAGAGACCCAGTACTTC
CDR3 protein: CASRGLAVETQYF

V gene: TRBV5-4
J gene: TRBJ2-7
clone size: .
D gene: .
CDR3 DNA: TGTGCCAGCAGCTTGGAGGGGGTTCTCTACGAGCAGTACTTC
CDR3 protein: CASSLEGVLYEQYF

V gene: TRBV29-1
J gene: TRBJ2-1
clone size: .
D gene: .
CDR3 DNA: TGCAGCGTTGAATTTATACTAACCAATGAGCAGTTCTTC
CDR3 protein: CSVEFILTNEQFF

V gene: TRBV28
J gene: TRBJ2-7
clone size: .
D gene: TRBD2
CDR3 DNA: TGTGCCAGCAGTTTGCTAGCGGGAGGGCCCAGCTCCTACGAGCAGTACTTC
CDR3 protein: CASSLLAGGPSSYEQYF

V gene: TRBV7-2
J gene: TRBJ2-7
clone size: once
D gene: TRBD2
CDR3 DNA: TGTGCCAGCAGCTTAACTAGCGGAGAGATAATCTACGAGCAGTACTTC
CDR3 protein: CASSLTSGEIIYEQYF

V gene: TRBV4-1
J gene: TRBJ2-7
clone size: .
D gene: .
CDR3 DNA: TGCGCCAGCAGCCAAGATCATATCGAGCAGTACTTC
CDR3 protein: CASSQDHIEQYF

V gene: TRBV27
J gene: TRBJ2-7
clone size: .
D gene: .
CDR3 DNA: TGTGCCAGCAGTACGACCGGCGGGACCTACGAGCAGTACTTC
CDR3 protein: CASSTTGGTYEQYF

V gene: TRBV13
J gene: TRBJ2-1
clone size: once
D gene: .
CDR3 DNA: TGTGCCAGCAGTCGGGCCTCGGAGCCTTACAATGAGCAGTTCTTC
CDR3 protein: CASSRASEPYNEQFF

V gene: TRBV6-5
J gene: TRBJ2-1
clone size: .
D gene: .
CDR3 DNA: TGTGCCAGCAGTTACTCGCCGGAGACCTACAATGAGCAGTTCTTC
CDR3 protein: CASSYSPETYNEQFF

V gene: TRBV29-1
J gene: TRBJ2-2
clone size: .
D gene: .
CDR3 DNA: TGCAGCGTTGAGGGGGGCGGGGAGCTGTTTTTT
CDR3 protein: CSVEGGGELFF

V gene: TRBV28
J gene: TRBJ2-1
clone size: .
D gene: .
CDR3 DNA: TGTGCCAGCAGTCCGAGCCTAGGCTTAGAGCGGGATGAGCAGTTCTTC
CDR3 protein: CASSPSLGLERDEQFF

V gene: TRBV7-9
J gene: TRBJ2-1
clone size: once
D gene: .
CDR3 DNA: TGTGCCAGCGCTAAGGGGGAGGGCCGTCCAAATAACAATGAGCAGTTCTTC
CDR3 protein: CASAKGEGRPNNNEQFF

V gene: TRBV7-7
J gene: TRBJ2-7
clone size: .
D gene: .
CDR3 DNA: TGTGCCAGCAGCTTACCGGGCTGCTGGAGCTCCTACGAGCAGTACTTC
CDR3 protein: CASSLPGCWSSYEQYF

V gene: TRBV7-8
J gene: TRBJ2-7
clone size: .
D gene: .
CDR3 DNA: TGTGCCAGCAGCTTAGCGGGGCCCTCACCTTACGAGCAGTACTTC
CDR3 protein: CASSLAGPSPYEQYF

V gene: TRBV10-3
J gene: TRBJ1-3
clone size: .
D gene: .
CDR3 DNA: TGTGCCATCAGTGAGTTCTCTGGAAACACCATATATTTT
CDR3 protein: CAISEFSGNTIYF

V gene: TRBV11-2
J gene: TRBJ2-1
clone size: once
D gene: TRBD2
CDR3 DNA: TGTGCCAGCAGCCCCCGGGAGGATCTTTCCAGCTTACGGCAGTTCTTC
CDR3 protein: CASSPREDLSSLRQFF

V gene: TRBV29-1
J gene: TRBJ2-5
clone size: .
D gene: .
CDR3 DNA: TGCAGCGTTGAGGCCCCTGGGAGTCTTACACGGGGAGAGACCCAGTACTTC
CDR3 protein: CSVEAPGSLTRGETQYF

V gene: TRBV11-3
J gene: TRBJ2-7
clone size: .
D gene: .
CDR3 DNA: TGTGCCAGCAGCTTAGATGGTGGGGGCGGTCGGGAGCAGTACTTC
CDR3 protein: CASSLDGGGGREQYF

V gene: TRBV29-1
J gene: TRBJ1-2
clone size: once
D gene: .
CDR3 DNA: TGCAGCGTTGATGAAGGGGGAAATGGCTACACCTTC
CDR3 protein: CSVDEGGNGYTF

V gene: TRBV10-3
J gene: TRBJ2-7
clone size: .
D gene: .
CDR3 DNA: TGTGCCATCAGTCCTGCGATATACGAGCAGTACTTC
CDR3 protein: CAISPAIYEQYF

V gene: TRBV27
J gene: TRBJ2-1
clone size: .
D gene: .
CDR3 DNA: TGTGCCAGCAGCCCGACTCCCAGCTCCTACAATGAGCAGTTCTTC
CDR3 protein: CASSPTPSSYNEQFF

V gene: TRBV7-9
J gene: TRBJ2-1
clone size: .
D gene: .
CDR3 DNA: TGTGCCAGCAGCCCTTATGACAGGCCCAATGAGCAGTTCTTC
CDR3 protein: CASSPYDRPNEQFF

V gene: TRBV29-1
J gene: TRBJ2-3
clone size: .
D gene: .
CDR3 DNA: TGCAGCGTTGATGGGCTAGCAGGAGATACGCAGTATTTT
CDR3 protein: CSVDGLAGDTQYF

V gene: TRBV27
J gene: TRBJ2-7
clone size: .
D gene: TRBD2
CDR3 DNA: TGTGCCAGCAGTAAAGGGACTAGCGGGTACGAGCAGTACTTC
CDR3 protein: CASSKGTSGYEQYF

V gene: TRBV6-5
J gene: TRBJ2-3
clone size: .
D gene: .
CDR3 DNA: TGTGCCAGCAGTTACGGGACAGATACGCAGTATTTT
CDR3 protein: CASSYGTDTQYF

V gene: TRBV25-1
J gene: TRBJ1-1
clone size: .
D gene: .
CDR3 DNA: TGTGCCAGCAGTGAATTGGATATGAACACTGAAGCTTTCTTT
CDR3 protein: CASSELDMNTEAFF

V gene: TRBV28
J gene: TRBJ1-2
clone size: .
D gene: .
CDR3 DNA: TGTGCCAGCAGTTCCCTCTATGGCTACACCTTC
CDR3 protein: CASSSLYGYTF

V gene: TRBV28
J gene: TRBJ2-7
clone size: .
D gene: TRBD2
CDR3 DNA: TGTGCCGGATCAACTAGCGGGACCTACGAGCAGTACTTC
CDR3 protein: CAGSTSGTYEQYF

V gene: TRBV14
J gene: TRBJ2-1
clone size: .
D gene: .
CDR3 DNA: TGTGCCAGCAGCCAACTTACAGGCAGATGGGGGTTCAATGAGCAGTTCTTC
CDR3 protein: CASSQLTGRWGFNEQFF

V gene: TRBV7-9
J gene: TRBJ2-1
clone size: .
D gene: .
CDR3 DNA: TGTGCCAGCAGCCCCAATGGACATTATAGCGGAAACAATGAGCAGTTCTTC
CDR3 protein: CASSPNGHYSGNNEQFF

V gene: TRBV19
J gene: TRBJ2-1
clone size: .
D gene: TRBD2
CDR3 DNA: TGTGCCAGTAGTATAAGCGGGACCGCTACCAATGAGCAGTTCTTC
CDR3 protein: CASSISGTATNEQFF

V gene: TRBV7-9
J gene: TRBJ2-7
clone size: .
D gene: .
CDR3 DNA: TGTGCCAGCAGCTTATCCGCAGGGCAGGTAGGGGAGCAGTACTTC
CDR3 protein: CASSLSAGQVGEQYF

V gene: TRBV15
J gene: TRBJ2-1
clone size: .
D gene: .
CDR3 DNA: TGTGCCACCAGCAGGACCGGGACAGCGGGTGGTGAGCAGTTCTTC
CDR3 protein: CATSRTGTAGGEQFF